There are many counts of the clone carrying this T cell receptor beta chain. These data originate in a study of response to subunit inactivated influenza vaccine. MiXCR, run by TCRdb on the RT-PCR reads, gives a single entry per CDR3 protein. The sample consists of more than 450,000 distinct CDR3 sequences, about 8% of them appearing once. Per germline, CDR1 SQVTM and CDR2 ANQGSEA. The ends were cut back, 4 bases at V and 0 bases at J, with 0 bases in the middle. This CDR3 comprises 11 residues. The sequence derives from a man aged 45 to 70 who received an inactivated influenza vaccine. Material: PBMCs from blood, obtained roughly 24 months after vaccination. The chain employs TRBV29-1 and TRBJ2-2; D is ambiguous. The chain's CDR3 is CSVANTGELFF. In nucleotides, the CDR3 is TGCAGCGTTGCGAACACCGGGGAGCTGTTTTTT.